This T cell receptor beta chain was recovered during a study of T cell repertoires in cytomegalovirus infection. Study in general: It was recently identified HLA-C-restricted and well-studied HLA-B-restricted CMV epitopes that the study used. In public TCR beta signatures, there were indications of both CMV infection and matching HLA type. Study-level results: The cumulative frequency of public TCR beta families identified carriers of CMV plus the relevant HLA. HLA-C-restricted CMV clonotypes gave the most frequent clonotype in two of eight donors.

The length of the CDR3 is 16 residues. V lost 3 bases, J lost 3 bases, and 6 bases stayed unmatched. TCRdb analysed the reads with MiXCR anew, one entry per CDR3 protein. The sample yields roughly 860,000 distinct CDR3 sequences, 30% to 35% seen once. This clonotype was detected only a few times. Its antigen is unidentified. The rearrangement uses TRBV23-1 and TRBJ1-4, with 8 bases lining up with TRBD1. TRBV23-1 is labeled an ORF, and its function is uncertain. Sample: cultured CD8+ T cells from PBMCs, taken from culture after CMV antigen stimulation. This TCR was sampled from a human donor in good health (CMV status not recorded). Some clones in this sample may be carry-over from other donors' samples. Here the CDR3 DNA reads TGCGCCAGCAGTCACAGGCCGGGACAGGCTAATGAAAAACTGTTTTTT. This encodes CASSHRPGQANEKLFF.